A single sample is the source of the 22 T cell receptor beta chains below, sequenced in a study of long-term antiretroviral therapy in people with HIV. An immunoSEQ assay, version v3.0, was performed at survey level. The assay was immunoSEQ multiplex PCR, and TCRdb's table has in-frame clones only and misses some. Of 32,000 or so clones listed, roughly 85% are singletons. Sequences were derived from unsorted PBMCs, sampled approximately 3.3 years after starting antiretroviral therapy. Every receptor here comes from a young man with HIV.

The CDR3 is CASSEGRDRQRGYTF. CDR3 coding DNA: TGTGCCAGCAGTGAAGGCCGGGACCGGCAACGCGGCTACACCTTC. The rearrangement uses TRBV6-1 and TRBJ1-2, with D possibly being TRBD1 (5 bases). The CDR3 contains 15 residues. From germline, CDR1 is MNHNS and CDR2 SASEGT. V was shortened by 1 base and J by 8 bases, with 17 bases between the two germline ends.

The gene calls are TRBV6-6 and TRBJ1-2, with D possibly being TRBD1 (6 bases). Looked up from germline, CDR1 is MNHNY and CDR2 is SVGAGI (reference sequence). Trimming removed 7 bases from V and 3 bases from J, with 12 bases in between. The CDR3 extends over 13 amino acids. The CDR3 bases are TGTGCCAGCACCGGCGGGACATACTATGGCTACACCTTC. It is translated as CASTGGTYYGYTF.

V usage is TRBV10-3 and J usage is TRBJ1-4; no reliable D call. CDR1 and CDR2 from the germline V gene are ENHRY and SYGVKD. The CDR3 is 13 residues long. The V end lost 3 bases, the J end lost 6 bases, and 8 bases lay between the germline ends. Here the CDR3 reads CAISDLYDEKLFF. As DNA, the CDR3 is TGTGCCATCAGTGACCTGTATGATGAAAAACTGTTTTTT.

V gene TRBV18 combines with J gene TRBJ2-1; D not resolved. CDR3 length equals 13 residues. V was clipped by 3 bases and J by 5 bases, with 8 bases between them. CDR1 is KGHSH, CDR2 LQKENI, per germline. The CDR3 sequence: CASSPMDHNEQFF. CDR3 bases: TGTGCCAGCTCACCTATGGACCACAATGAGCAGTTCTTC.

J is TRBJ1-1 and V is TRBV5-6; D remains ambiguous. Between the trimmed V and J ends, which lost 4 bases and 0 bases, there was a span of 10 bases. The germline gives CDR1 SGHDT, CDR2 YYEEEE. The CDR3 sequence is 14 residues long. CDR3 nucleotides: TGTGCCAGCAGCCGACCGGGGTTGAACACTGAAGCTTTCTTT. As protein: CASSRPGLNTEAFF.

The chain recombines TRBV7-2 with TRBJ2-2; the match to TRBD1 covers 7 bases. Germline trimming cut 4 bases from V and 7 bases from J; bases unmatched to any gene: 12. Germline V lookup: CDR1 SGHTA, CDR2 FQGNSA. This CDR3 has 16 amino acids. This CDR3 is CASSSYRGVNGGELFF. For the CDR3, the DNA is TGTGCCAGCAGCTCCTACAGGGGAGTAAACGGCGGGGAGCTGTTTTTT.

This chain uses TRBV19 with TRBJ1-2; D not resolved. Germline values: CDR1 LNHDA, CDR2 SQIVND (reference sequence). This CDR3 region has 11 residues. Trimming shortened V by 7 bases and J by 3 bases, and 6 bases separated the two germline ends. The CDR3: CASKADYGYTF. The CDR3 coding sequence is TGTGCCAGTAAGGCCGACTATGGCTACACCTTC.

The chain employs TRBV5-6 and TRBJ2-1; the D is unclear. The CDR3 runs to 11 residues. The V and J ends lost 4 bases and 4 bases respectively, with 3 bases between them. Germline V gene lookup returns CDR1 SGHDT and CDR2 YYEEEE. The CDR3 DNA is TGTGCCAGCAGCGCTTACAATGAGCAGTTCTTC. Its protein product is CASSAYNEQFF. The complete variable domain, with remaining parts taken from reference TRBV5-6 and TRBJ2-1, reads DAGVTQSPTHLIKTRGQQVTLRCSPKSGHDTVSWYQQALGQGPQFIFQYYEEEERQRGNFPDRFSGHQFPNYSSELNVNALLLGDSALYLCASSAYNEQFFGPGTRLTVL.

J is TRBJ1-2 and V is TRBV6-4; 11 bases fit TRBD1. There are 18 residues in the CDR3. V lost 0 bases to trimming and J lost 3 bases; unmatched junction nucleotides: 9. Germline values: CDR1 MRHNA, CDR2 SNTAGT. For the CDR3, the DNA is TGTGCCAGCAGTGACTCACCGGGACAGGGGGGATTCGACTATGGCTACACCTTC. Its translation is CASSDSPGQGGFDYGYTF.

The J gene is TRBJ2-3, the V gene TRBV27; D not resolved. V was pared by 4 bases and J by 6 bases, with 11 bases between. The V gene's germline CDR1 is MNHEY and CDR2 SMNVEV (reference sequence). The CDR3 has 13 residues. In nucleotides, the CDR3 is TGTGCCAGCAGTTACCGAACTTGGGATACGCAGTATTTT. It is translated as CASSYRTWDTQYF.

Here the CDR3 reads CASSRREDSYNEQFF. CDR3 in DNA: TGTGCCAGCAGTCGCCGGGAGGACTCCTACAATGAGCAGTTCTTC. V and J are TRBV6-5 and TRBJ2-1; the match to TRBD2 covers 7 bases. The CDR3 runs to 15 residues. V lost 5 bases and J lost 0; bases outside the gene matches: 4. Germline V gives CDR1 MNHEY, CDR2 SVGAGI.

This clone was detected only a few times. The chain couples TRBV11-2 to TRBJ2-7; D uncertain. Germline V lookup: CDR1 SGHAT, CDR2 FQNNGV. Trimming took off 4 bases at V and 1 base at J, with 11 bases between the two ends. The CDR3 is made up of 14 amino acids. The CDR3 bases are TGTGCCAGCAGCTCCCCCAGCCGATCCTACGAGCAGTACTTC. It specifies CASSSPSRSYEQYF. Full variable domain (missing parts from reference TRBV11-2 and TRBJ2-7): EAGVAQSPRYKIIEKRQSVAFWCNPISGHATLYWYQQILGQGPKLLIQFQNNGVVDDSQLPKDRFSAERLKGVDSTLKIQPAKLEDSAVYLCASSSPSRSYEQYFGPGTRLTVT.

The V call is TRBV9, the J call TRBJ1-1; perhaps TRBD1 as D (5 bases). Germline V CDR1 and CDR2: SGDLS, YYNGEE. The CDR3 consists of 14 residues. With 2 bases removed from V and 4 bases from J, the gap between germline ends came to 12 bases. The CDR3 DNA reads as TGTGCCAGCAGCGTGGGACCTATTCCCACTGAAGCTTTCTTT. It encodes CASSVGPIPTEAFF.

Written as DNA, the CDR3 is TGTGCCAGTTCTCGGGGGGAGGTGCAGTACTTC. This gives the protein CASSRGEVQYF. This chain joins TRBV6-6 and TRBJ2-7, with TRBD2 matching 7 bases. Germline V CDR1 and CDR2: MNHNY, SVGAGI (reference sequence). With 9 bases clipped from V and 9 bases from J, the junction kept 8 bases outside the gene matches. This CDR3 contains 11 residues.

The chain links TRBV11-2 to TRBJ2-5; a weak D match, TRBD1 (7 bases). V lost 0 bases, J lost 4 bases, and 15 bases lay in between. Germline CDR1 and CDR2: SGHAT and FQNNGV. CDR3 size: 16 residues. The chain's CDR3 is CASSLEWQGGRETQYF. The DNA of the CDR3 is TGTGCCAGCAGCTTAGAATGGCAGGGGGGCCGAGAGACCCAGTACTTC.

The rearrangement links TRBV7-2 to TRBJ1-2; 8 positions agree with TRBD1. The CDR3 runs to 20 residues. Germline assignment: CDR1 SGHTA and CDR2 FQGNSA. V gave up 0 bases and J gave up 3 bases; unmatched junction bases: 18. Written as DNA, the CDR3 is TGTGCCAGCAGCTTAGCGCGCGTTCTGTTAAGGACAGGGAGGGACTATGGCTACACCTTC. It yields the protein CASSLARVLLRTGRDYGYTF.

The J gene is TRBJ2-7, the V gene TRBV2; D is uncertain. Germline assignment: CDR1 SNHLY and CDR2 FYNNEI. The CDR3 extends over 14 amino acids. Trimming took off 1 base at V and 5 bases at J, with 12 bases between the two ends. CDR3 DNA: TGTGCCAGCAGTGAAGTTCGGCAGGACCACGAGCAGTACTTC. Amino acid sequence: CASSEVRQDHEQYF.

The chain combines TRBV11-2 with TRBJ2-5; D not certain. The germline CDR1 and CDR2 sequences are SGHAT and FQNNGV. V lost 1 base and J lost 5, with 5 bases in between. The CDR3 sequence is 12 residues long. In nucleotides, the CDR3 is TGTGCCAGCAGCTTAGGGTCGGAGACCCAGTACTTC. It is translated as CASSLGSETQYF. Based on the CDR3 plus reference TRBV11-2 and TRBJ2-5, the full variable domain is EAGVAQSPRYKIIEKRQSVAFWCNPISGHATLYWYQQILGQGPKLLIQFQNNGVVDDSQLPKDRFSAERLKGVDSTLKIQPAKLEDSAVYLCASSLGSETQYFGPGTRLLVL.

CDR3 bases: TGTGCCAGCAGCAACCGGGAGTCCTACAATGAGCAGTTCTTC. Residues: CASSNRESYNEQFF. The rearrangement joins TRBV11-3 to TRBJ2-1, with D perhaps TRBD2 (6 bases). CDR3 length: 14 residues. Germline CDR1 and CDR2: SGHNT and YENEEA. V was clipped by 5 bases and J by 1 base, with 9 bases between them.

The V and J genes are TRBV20-1 and TRBJ2-7, with no clear D. CDR3 size: 11 residues. The V and J ends lost 7 bases and 6 bases respectively, with 13 bases between them. Per the germline V gene, CDR1 is DFQATT and CDR2 is SNEGSKA (reference sequence). The CDR3 region is CSVPTLGEQYF. As DNA, the CDR3 is TGCAGTGTTCCGACCCTGGGCGAGCAGTACTTC.

The chain has TRBV4-1 and TRBJ2-2; D is ambiguous. Germline assignment: CDR1 MGHRA and CDR2 YSYEKL. The V end lost 1 base, the J end lost 1 base, and 7 bases lay between the germline ends. The CDR3 is made up of 15 amino acids. CDR3 DNA: TGCGCCAGCAGCCAAGTAAGAGGGAACACCGGGGAGCTGTTTTTT. Its translation is CASSQVRGNTGELFF.

The J gene is TRBJ2-7, the V gene TRBV27; D might be TRBD1 or TRBD2, each matching 6 bases. This CDR3 comprises 14 residues. The V and J ends lost 4 bases and 3 bases respectively, with 13 bases between them. Germline CDR1 is MNHEY and CDR2 is SMNVEV (reference sequence). DNA of the CDR3: TGTGCCAGCAGTTCAAGGGGGGAAAGCTACGAGCAGTACTTC. Its protein product is CASSSRGESYEQYF.